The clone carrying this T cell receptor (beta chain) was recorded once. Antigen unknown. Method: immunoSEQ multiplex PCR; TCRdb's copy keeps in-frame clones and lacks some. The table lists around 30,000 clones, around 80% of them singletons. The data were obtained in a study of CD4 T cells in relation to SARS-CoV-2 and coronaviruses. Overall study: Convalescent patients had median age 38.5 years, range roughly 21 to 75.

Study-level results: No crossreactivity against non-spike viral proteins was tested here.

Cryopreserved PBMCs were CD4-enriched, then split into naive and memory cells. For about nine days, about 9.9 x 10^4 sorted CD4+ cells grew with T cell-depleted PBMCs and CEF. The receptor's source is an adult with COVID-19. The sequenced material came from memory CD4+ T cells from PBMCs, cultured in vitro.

Here the CDR3 reads CASSFSHQETQYF. In DNA, the CDR3 is TGCGCCAGCAGCTTCTCCCACCAAGAGACCCAGTACTTC. The J gene is TRBJ2-5, the V gene TRBV5-1; D not resolved. Trimming shortened V by 2 bases and J by 0 bases, and 5 bases separated the two germline ends. Germline CDR1 SGHRS, CDR2 YFSETQ. This CDR3 contains 13 residues.